The entry that follows covers one TCR beta chain sequence. Its antigen is still unknown. This entry belongs to a study of identical twins. General study results and limits: Compared with models, monozygotic twins showed more out-of-frame TCR alpha sharing. Whereas memory repertoires showed no such difference, abundant cord blood beta clonotypes carried fewer insertions.

TCRdb reanalysed the 5' RACE reads using MiXCR and keeps one entry per CDR3 protein. The sample carries some 1,600,000 distinct CDR3 sequences, about 32% recorded once. This CDR3 has 14 amino acids. V gave up 2 bases and J gave up 1 base, with 8 bases separating them. Germline-derived CDR1 and CDR2 are LGHNA and YNFKEQ. The chain couples TRBV4-2 to TRBJ1-1; perhaps TRBD1 as D (6 bases). The receptor's source is a newborn girl in good health. Sequencing was performed on cord blood. The CDR3 bases are TGTGCCAGCAGCCAAACACAGGGGAACACTGAAGCTTTCTTT. This codes for CASSQTQGNTEAFF.